These T cell receptor beta chains were read from a single sample in a study of control samples from healthy donors and cancer patients. The protocol was immunoSEQ multiplex PCR, while the TCRdb copy is restricted to in-frame clones and leaves out a portion. The sample carries over 100,000 clones, around 93% recorded once. Material for sequencing was blood. These receptor sequences come from a woman in her fifties or sixties in good health. The CDR3 runs from the conserved cysteine through the conserved F or W. A D gene is named only where the DNA matches it firmly. Rows may omit the clone size; those that give it use once, few, many or a size class.

J: TRBJ2-7; D: -; V: TRBV19; size: few; DNA: TGTGCCAGTAGTATTTCCGGGGCGGTGGGCGAGCAGTACTTC; CDR3: CASSISGAVGEQYF
J: TRBJ2-4; D: -; V: TRBV30; size: -; DNA: TGTGCCTGGACCGCCGGGACCCCGGGAGAAAACATTCAGTACTTC; CDR3: CAWTAGTPGENIQYF
J: TRBJ2-3; D: -; V: TRBV11-2; size: -; DNA: TGTGCCAGCAGCCCATTCGCTGGAGATACGCAGTATTTT; CDR3: CASSPFAGDTQYF
J: TRBJ1-1; D: -; V: TRBV11-3; size: -; DNA: TGTGCCAGCAGCTTCGGGAACAGGGACACTGAAGCTTTCTTT; CDR3: CASSFGNRDTEAFF
J: TRBJ1-5; D: -; V: TRBV2; size: few; DNA: TGTGCCAGCAGTGAAGCAGGGAGGAGCAATCAGCCCCAGCATTTT; CDR3: CASSEAGRSNQPQHF
J: TRBJ2-6; D: TRBD1; V: TRBV6-6; size: -; DNA: TGTGCCAGCAGTCCACGACTTGGGGACAGGGGGCTCCCCCCCTCTGGGGCCAACGTCCTGACTTTC; CDR3: CASSPRLGDRGLPPSGANVLTF
J: TRBJ2-3; D: -; V: TRBV7-2; size: -; DNA: TGTGCCAGCAGCTTAGTTGGTCCGGATACGCAGTATTTT; CDR3: CASSLVGPDTQYF
J: TRBJ2-2; D: TRBD2; V: TRBV25-1; size: -; DNA: TGTGCCAGCAGTGAGGGAGGGTTTTTCACCGGGGAGCTGTTTTTT; CDR3: CASSEGGFFTGELFF
J: TRBJ1-4; D: -; V: TRBV7-8; size: -; DNA: TGTGCCAGCAGCAAAGACAGATTAGAAAAACTGTTTTTT; CDR3: CASSKDRLEKLFF
J: TRBJ1-1; D: TRBD1; V: TRBV7-9; size: -; DNA: TGTGCCAGCAGGAAGGGGACAGGGGTAGACACTGAAGCTTTCTTT; CDR3: CASRKGTGVDTEAFF
J: TRBJ2-1; D: TRBD2; V: TRBV6-4; size: -; DNA: TGTGCCAGCAGCCTCAGCGGGGGGGGCCCCTACAATGAGCAGTTCTTC; CDR3: CASSLSGGGPYNEQFF
J: TRBJ2-1; D: TRBD2; V: TRBV3-1/TRBV3-2; size: -; DNA: TGTGCCAGCAGCCAAGTAGCGGGAAATGAGCAGTTCTTC; CDR3: CASSQVAGNEQFF
J: TRBJ2-5; D: -; V: TRBV6-5; size: -; DNA: TGTGCCAGCAGTCCCCAGCCCCTAGGGAAGACCCAGTACTTC; CDR3: CASSPQPLGKTQYF